These 32 T cell receptor beta chains were all obtained from the same sample, sequenced in a study of naive and memory T cell subsets. An equimolar mix of two oligonucleotides served as the beta constant-region primer for TRBC1 and TRBC2. The ligated cDNA underwent four PCR rounds using SP2 and nested alpha and beta constant-region primers. MiXCR, applied by TCRdb to the UMI-ligation and nested PCR reads, yields one record per CDR3 protein. Found here are roughly 100,000 distinct CDR3 sequences, approximately 14% of them singletons; the top ten hold approximately 2.6%. Findings and caveats of the study: Possibly reflecting memory cells re-expressing CD45RA, a few larger clonotypes occurred in naive repertoires, especially CD8.

No antigen is known for these receptors. The sample consisted of naive CD8+ T cells from blood. The receptor source for this set is a human donor in good health.

This clonotype was observed a few times. The chain employs TRBV20-1 and TRBJ2-7; weak D call: TRBD2 (6 bases). CDR1 and CDR2 (germline): DFQATT, SNEGSKA (reference sequence). The CDR3 is 12 residues long. V was pared by 4 bases and J by 2 bases, with 9 bases between. The CDR3 DNA reads TGCAGTGCTACGCGGGGCCCCTACGAGCAGTACTTC. This gives the protein CSATRGPYEQYF.

This sequence joins TRBV7-9 and TRBJ1-1, with 10 bases identical to TRBD1. The CDR3 length is 16 residues. V lost 4 bases and J lost 4; bases outside the gene matches: 9. Germline CDR1 and CDR2: SEHNR and FQNEAQ (reference sequence). CDR3 residues: CASSSRPGDRGTEAFF. The CDR3, as DNA: TGTGCCAGCAGCTCCCGCCCCGGGGACAGGGGCACTGAAGCTTTCTTT.

This clonotype was picked up a small number of times. This chain joins TRBV13 and TRBJ2-7; D is undetermined. Germline values: CDR1 PRHDT, CDR2 FYEKMQ (reference sequence). Trimming shortened V by 4 bases and J by 0 bases, and 10 bases separated the two germline ends. The CDR3 consists of 14 residues. This chain's CDR3 is CASSSRGPSYEQYF. CDR3 in DNA: TGTGCCAGCAGCTCCCGTGGGCCCTCCTACGAGCAGTACTTC.

In this sample, this clonotype turned up a few times. V is TRBV5-1 and J is TRBJ2-1; 12 bases agree with TRBD2. This CDR3 is built from 16 residues. Germline assignment: CDR1 SGHRS and CDR2 YFSETQ. With V trimmed by 4 bases and J by 5 bases, 7 bases remained unmatched. The chain's CDR3 is CASSQTSGGADNEQFF. The CDR3 DNA sequence: TGCGCCAGCAGCCAGACTAGCGGGGGAGCAGACAATGAGCAGTTCTTC.

This clonotype has more than one count but fewer than ten. The chain combines TRBV27 with TRBJ1-5; no clear D gene. The germline CDR1 and CDR2 sequences are MNHEY and SMNVEV (reference sequence). The CDR3 contains 15 residues. Trimming pared 0 bases from V and 2 bases from J, leaving 8 bases between. CDR3 sequence (DNA): TGTGCCAGCAGTTTATCAGGGTCGGGCAATCAGCCCCAGCATTTT. This encodes CASSLSGSGNQPQHF.

CDR3 loop: CSVEDLTPPYF. The CDR3 region has the DNA TGCAGCGTTGAAGACCTCACCCCCCCGTACTTC. The rearrangement joins TRBV29-1 to TRBJ2-5; no clear D gene. V lost 0 bases to trimming and J lost 13 bases, with 12 bases between them. CDR3 length: 11 residues. CDR1 and CDR2 from the germline V gene are SQVTM and ANQGSEA.

Ten or more counts support this clonotype. This rearrangement joins TRBV28 to TRBJ2-3; D remains ambiguous. The CDR3 covers 15 residues. The V and J ends lost 3 bases and 4 bases respectively, with 14 bases between them. From germline, CDR1 is MDHEN and CDR2 SYDVKM. In DNA, the CDR3 is TGTGCCAGCAGTTTGACGGAAGGATATGCAGATACGCAGTATTTT. This sequence encodes CASSLTEGYADTQYF.

This clonotype has just a few counts. J is TRBJ2-1 and V is TRBV20-1, with TRBD2 identical over 10 bases. This CDR3 is built from 12 residues. Germline V gene lookup returns CDR1 DFQATT and CDR2 SNEGSKA (reference sequence). The CDR3 nucleotides are TGCACCGCCCCACTAGCGGGGTCGGATCAGTTCTTC. Its protein product is CTAPLAGSDQFF.

This clonotype was counted a few times. The chain carries TRBV24-1 and TRBJ2-3; D is possibly TRBD1 (5 bases). CDR1 KGHDR and CDR2 SFDVKD come from the germline V gene. V dropped 3 bases and J dropped 4 bases, with 7 bases sitting between them. The CDR3 is 13 residues long. CDR3 nucleotides: TGTGCCACCAGTGATCTCAGGGCAGATACGCAGTATTTT. This translates into CATSDLRADTQYF.

This clonotype was recorded many times. The chain carries TRBV27 and TRBJ2-7, with D maybe TRBD1 (5 bases). Trimming left V 6 bases short and J 0 bases short, with 12 bases between. From germline, CDR1 is MNHEY and CDR2 SMNVEV (reference sequence). This CDR3 contains 14 residues. The CDR3 DNA sequence: TGTGCCAGCAGAGGGGCCCCGAGCTCCTACGAGCAGTACTTC. Translated: CASRGAPSSYEQYF.

This clonotype was picked up many times. The chain employs TRBV4-1 and TRBJ2-1; 7 nucleotides align to TRBD2. The CDR3 has 17 amino acids. J gave up 2 bases and V 0 bases, and 7 bases lay outside the gene matches. Germline-derived CDR1 and CDR2 are MGHRA and YSYEKL. The CDR3 reads CASSQDASGVPYNEQFF. The CDR3 DNA reads as TGCGCCAGCAGCCAAGACGCTAGCGGAGTTCCCTACAATGAGCAGTTCTTC.

The V and J genes are TRBV6-1 and TRBJ1-1; D is uncertain. The germline CDR1 and CDR2 sequences are MNHNS and SASEGT. CDR3 length: 12 amino acids. The germline V and J ends were trimmed by 3 bases and 5 bases, with 7 bases remaining between them. The CDR3 DNA sequence: TGTGCCAGCAGTGACCCACCGACTGAAGCTTTCTTT. Translation: CASSDPPTEAFF.

This clonotype has just a few counts. This chain links TRBV5-1 with TRBJ2-5, with 12 bases matching TRBD1. V shed 0 bases and J 2 bases; nucleotides not matched to a gene: 11. This CDR3 region has 19 residues. Germline-derived CDR1 and CDR2 are SGHRS and YFSETQ. The CDR3 loop is CASSLAPGQGAAEQETQYF. The CDR3 coding sequence is TGCGCCAGCAGCTTGGCGCCGGGACAGGGGGCTGCTGAACAAGAGACCCAGTACTTC.

This clonotype was detected only a few times. V usage is TRBV18 and J usage is TRBJ2-1; maybe TRBD2 (5 bases). CDR3 size: 14 residues. V lost 9 bases and J lost 8, with 20 bases in between. The germline CDR1 and CDR2 sequences are KGHSH and LQKENI. CDR3 sequence (DNA): TGTGCCAGTATACCTGAGATGGGAGTGGATGAGCAGTTCTTC. Translating it yields CASIPEMGVDEQFF.

The chain joins TRBV20-1 to TRBJ1-3; tentative D call: TRBD1 (6 bases). CDR3 length: 14 residues. CDR1 DFQATT and CDR2 SNEGSKA come from the germline V gene (reference sequence). Trimming pared 1 base from V and 8 bases from J, leaving 15 bases between. CDR3 protein: CSARVAGAEDTIYF. CDR3 nucleotide sequence: TGCAGTGCTAGAGTGGCAGGGGCTGAGGACACCATATATTTT.

This clonotype was seen a handful of times. J is TRBJ2-3 and V is TRBV30, with D maybe TRBD1 (5 bases). The CDR3 runs to 13 residues. Per germline, CDR1 GTSNPN and CDR2 SVGIG (reference sequence). Deletions cut 1 base from V and 5 bases from J, with 10 bases between. The CDR3 coding sequence is TGTGCCTGGAGTGAAGGGGCCGTAGATACGCAGTATTTT. This encodes CAWSEGAVDTQYF.

This clonotype showed up just a few times. The CDR3 is CASSQGRNINGYTF. In DNA form, the CDR3 reads TGTGCCAGCAGCCAGGGACGGAACATCAATGGCTACACCTTC. The rearrangement uses TRBV6-2 or TRBV6-3 and TRBJ1-2, with a tentative D call TRBD1 (5 bases). V was pared by 6 bases and J by 6 bases, with 17 bases between. Germline V gene data show CDR1 as MNHEY and CDR2 as SVGEGT. The CDR3 runs to 14 residues.

This clonotype was observed many times. The rearrangement uses TRBV4-3 and TRBJ1-4, with D perhaps TRBD1 (6 bases). CDR1 is LGHNA, CDR2 YSLEER, per germline. V gave up 1 base and J gave up 7 bases, with 7 bases separating them. The CDR3 covers 13 residues. The CDR3 spells CASSQVRGEKLFF. The CDR3 bases are TGCGCCAGCAGCCAAGTCAGGGGTGAAAAACTGTTTTTT.

This clonotype was counted only a few times. Here the CDR3 reads CASSATGSYIEQYF. CDR3 DNA: TGTGCCAGCAGCGCTACAGGGAGTTACATCGAGCAGTACTTC. The chain employs TRBV11-3 and TRBJ2-7; maybe TRBD1 (6 bases). The CDR3 length is 14 residues. The germline V and J ends were trimmed by 5 bases and 6 bases, with 17 bases remaining between them. Germline-derived CDR1 and CDR2 are SGHNT and YENEEA.

This clonotype was seen at least ten times. V gene TRBV20-1 combines with J gene TRBJ1-4; D remains ambiguous. V gave up 0 bases and J gave up 13 bases, with 24 bases separating them. CDR3 length equals 16 residues. Germline-derived CDR1 and CDR2 are DFQATT and SNEGSKA (reference sequence). The CDR3 DNA is TGCAGTGCTAGAGATAGCCGGGTCCGGAAAGTGGATGGACTGTTTTTT. It codes for CSARDSRVRKVDGLFF.

The gene calls are TRBV5-6 and TRBJ2-3, with TRBD1 matching 9 bases. The CDR3 has 13 residues. Unmatched junction bases numbered 2, after V lost 6 bases and J lost 3 bases. CDR1 and CDR2 (germline): SGHDT, YYEEEE. The CDR3 DNA sequence: TGTGCCAGCACAGGGACAGGGACAGATACGCAGTATTTT. This gives the protein CASTGTGTDTQYF. Based on the CDR3 plus reference TRBV5-6 and TRBJ2-3, the full variable domain is DAGVTQSPTHLIKTRGQQVTLRCSPKSGHDTVSWYQQALGQGPQFIFQYYEEEERQRGNFPDRFSGHQFPNYSSELNVNALLLGDSALYLCASTGTGTDTQYFGPGTRLTVL.

The chain is built from TRBV12-3 or TRBV12-4 and TRBJ1-2; no reliable D call. Trimming removed 3 bases from V and 4 bases from J, with 12 bases in between. This CDR3 spans 14 amino acids. The CDR3 DNA is TGTGCCAGCAGTTTCTCCGGAGCCTTCTATGGCTACACCTTC. Residues: CASSFSGAFYGYTF.

The V call is TRBV28, the J call TRBJ1-1; 7 positions agree with TRBD1. Per germline, CDR1 MDHEN and CDR2 SYDVKM. Unmatched junction bases numbered 5, after V lost 1 base and J lost 3 bases. This CDR3 comprises 15 residues. Written as DNA, the CDR3 is TGTGCCAGCAGTTTATTTCGGACAGGAGACACTGAAGCTTTCTTT. This sequence encodes CASSLFRTGDTEAFF.

This clonotype was seen repeatedly, ten times or more. The chain is built from TRBV7-9 and TRBJ2-1; TRBD2 matches 10 bases. With 2 bases clipped from V and 0 bases from J, the junction kept 1 base outside the gene matches. The CDR3 consists of 16 residues. Germline V lookup: CDR1 SEHNR, CDR2 FQNEAQ (reference sequence). For the CDR3, the DNA is TGTGCCAGCAGCTTACTAGCGGGAGACTCCTACAATGAGCAGTTCTTC. As protein: CASSLLAGDSYNEQFF.

This clonotype was detected a few times. V usage is TRBV7-2 and J usage is TRBJ2-7; D is possibly TRBD2 (5 bases). The germline V gene has CDR1 SGHTA and CDR2 FQGNSA. The length of the CDR3 is 15 residues. Trimming pared 3 bases from V and 0 bases from J, leaving 12 bases between. The CDR3 sequence is CASSFFGESSYEQYF. DNA for the CDR3: TGTGCCAGCAGCTTCTTCGGGGAGAGCTCCTACGAGCAGTACTTC. Full variable domain (remainder filled in from reference TRBV7-2 and TRBJ2-7): GAGVSQSPSNKVTEKGKDVELRCDPISGHTALYWYRQSLGQGLEFLIYFQGNSAPDKSGLPSDRFSAERTGGSVSTLTIQRTQQEDSAVYLCASSFFGESSYEQYFGPGTRLTVT.

The rearrangement links TRBV9 to TRBJ1-2; TRBD1 matches 10 bases. V lost 0 bases, J lost 5 bases, and 1 base stayed unmatched. CDR1 and CDR2 from the germline V gene are SGDLS and YYNGEE. This CDR3 spans 14 amino acids. Here the CDR3 reads CASSVAGQGYGYTF. The CDR3 nucleotides are TGTGCCAGCAGCGTAGCGGGACAGGGGTATGGCTACACCTTC.

This clonotype was detected a few times. The gene calls are TRBV21-1 and TRBJ1-2; the DNA was not compared with TRBD1, the D call given in the table. TRBV21-1 is a pseudogene. The CDR3 spans 14 residues. CDR3: CATPESHWDYGYTF. The CDR3 nucleotides are TGTGCCACCCCGGAGTCGCACTGGGACTATGGCTACACCTTC.

CDR3 sequence (DNA): TGTGCCAGCACCAAACCCGGGCAGATATACGAGCAGTACTTC. Encoded protein: CASTKPGQIYEQYF. The rearrangement joins TRBV6-6 to TRBJ2-7; D ambiguous. Germline lookup yields CDR1 MNHNY and CDR2 SVGAGI (reference sequence). Deletions cut 7 bases from V and 4 bases from J, with 17 bases between. The CDR3 sequence is 14 residues long.

The rearrangement links TRBV28 to TRBJ2-4; 9 nucleotides align to TRBD1. The CDR3 has 17 amino acids. Trimming removed 3 bases from V and 7 bases from J; junction bases left unmatched: 13. From germline, CDR1 is MDHEN and CDR2 SYDVKM. The CDR3, as DNA: TGTGCCAGCAGTTTGCCGAAACAGGGGGCGGGATGGAACATTCAGTACTTC. The encoded protein is CASSLPKQGAGWNIQYF.

This clonotype came up a few times. The gene calls are TRBV12-3 or TRBV12-4 and TRBJ1-1, with D tentatively TRBD1 (5 bases). Between the trimmed V and J ends, which lost 4 bases and 7 bases, there was a span of 7 bases. This CDR3 is 11 amino acids long. The CDR3 loop is CASSSQGEAFF. The CDR3 nucleotides read TGTGCCAGCAGTTCGCAGGGTGAAGCTTTCTTT.

This chain uses TRBV2 with TRBJ2-3; weak D call: TRBD1 (6 bases). Germline V gene data show CDR1 as SNHLY and CDR2 as FYNNEI. The CDR3 loop spans 13 amino acids. Deletions cut 5 bases from V and 3 bases from J, with 9 bases between. CDR3 residues: CASSRTGTDTQYF. The DNA of the CDR3 is TGTGCCAGCAGTAGAACAGGGACAGATACGCAGTATTTT.

This clonotype has a handful of counts. V and J are TRBV20-1 and TRBJ2-7, with TRBD1 matching over 7 bases. The CDR3 contains 11 residues. CDR1 is DFQATT, CDR2 SNEGSKA, per germline (reference sequence). V dropped 2 bases and J dropped 5; count of bases not matched to a gene: 0. CDR3 protein: CSARQGDEQYF. CDR3 nucleotide sequence: TGCAGTGCTAGACAGGGGGACGAGCAGTACTTC.